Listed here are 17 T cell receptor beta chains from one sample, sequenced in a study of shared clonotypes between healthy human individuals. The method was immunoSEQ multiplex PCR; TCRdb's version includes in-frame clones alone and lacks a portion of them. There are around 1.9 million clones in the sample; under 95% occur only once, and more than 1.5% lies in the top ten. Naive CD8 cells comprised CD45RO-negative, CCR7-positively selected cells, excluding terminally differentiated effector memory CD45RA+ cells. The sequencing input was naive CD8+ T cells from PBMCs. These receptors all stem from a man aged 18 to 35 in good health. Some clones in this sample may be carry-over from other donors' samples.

As DNA, the CDR3 is TGTGCCATCAGTGTGACTAGCGGGAAGAACACCGGGGAGCTGTTTTTT. It specifies CAISVTSGKNTGELFF. V and J are TRBV10-3 and TRBJ2-2; TRBD2 matches 11 bases. Germline assignment: CDR1 ENHRY and CDR2 SYGVKD. The CDR3 is 16 amino acids. V was pared by 4 bases and J by 1 base, with 2 bases of the junction left unmatched.

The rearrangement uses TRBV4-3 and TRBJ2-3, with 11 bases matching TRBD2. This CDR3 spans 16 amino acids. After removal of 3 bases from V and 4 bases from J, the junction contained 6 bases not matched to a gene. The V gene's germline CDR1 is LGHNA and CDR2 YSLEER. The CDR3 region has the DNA TGCGCCAGCAGCCACCCCACTAGCGGGGGCCCAGATACGCAGTATTTT. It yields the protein CASSHPTSGGPDTQYF.

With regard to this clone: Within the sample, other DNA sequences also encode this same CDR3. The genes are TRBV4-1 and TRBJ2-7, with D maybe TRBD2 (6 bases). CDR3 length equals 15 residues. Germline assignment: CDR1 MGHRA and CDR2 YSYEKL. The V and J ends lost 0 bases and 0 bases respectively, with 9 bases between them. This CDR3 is CASSQDRRDSYEQYF. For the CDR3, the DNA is TGCGCCAGCAGCCAAGATCGGCGGGACTCCTACGAGCAGTACTTC.

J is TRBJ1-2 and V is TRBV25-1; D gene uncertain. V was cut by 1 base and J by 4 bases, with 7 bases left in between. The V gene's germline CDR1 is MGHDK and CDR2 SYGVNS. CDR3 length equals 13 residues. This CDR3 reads CASSESRSYGYTF. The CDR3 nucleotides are TGTGCCAGCAGTGAATCCCGGTCCTATGGCTACACCTTC.

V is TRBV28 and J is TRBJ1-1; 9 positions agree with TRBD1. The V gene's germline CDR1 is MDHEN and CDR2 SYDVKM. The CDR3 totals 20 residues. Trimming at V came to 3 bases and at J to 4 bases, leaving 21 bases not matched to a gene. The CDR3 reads CASSFATLQGAELLGTEAFF. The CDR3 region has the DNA TGTGCCAGCAGTTTTGCCACTCTACAGGGGGCAGAACTGTTGGGCACTGAAGCTTTCTTT.

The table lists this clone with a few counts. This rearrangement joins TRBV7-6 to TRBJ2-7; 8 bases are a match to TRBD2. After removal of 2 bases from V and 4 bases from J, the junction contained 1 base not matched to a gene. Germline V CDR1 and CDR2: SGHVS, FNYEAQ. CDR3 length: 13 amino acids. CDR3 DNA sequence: TGTGCCAGCAGCTTAACGGGAGGGTACGAGCAGTACTTC. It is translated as CASSLTGGYEQYF.

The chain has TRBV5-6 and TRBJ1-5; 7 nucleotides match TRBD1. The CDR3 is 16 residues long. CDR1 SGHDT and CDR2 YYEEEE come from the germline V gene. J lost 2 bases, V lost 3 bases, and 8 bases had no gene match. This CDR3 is CASSSGQARGNQPQHF. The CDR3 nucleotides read TGTGCCAGCAGCTCCGGACAGGCTAGAGGCAATCAGCCCCAGCATTTT.

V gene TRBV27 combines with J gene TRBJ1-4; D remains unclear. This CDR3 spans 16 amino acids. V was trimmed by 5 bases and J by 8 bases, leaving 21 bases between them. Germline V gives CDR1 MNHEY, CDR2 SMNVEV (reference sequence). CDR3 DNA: TGTGCCAGCAGTCCCTTGATGGGAGCCGCTTCCGAAAAACTGTTTTTT. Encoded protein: CASSPLMGAASEKLFF.

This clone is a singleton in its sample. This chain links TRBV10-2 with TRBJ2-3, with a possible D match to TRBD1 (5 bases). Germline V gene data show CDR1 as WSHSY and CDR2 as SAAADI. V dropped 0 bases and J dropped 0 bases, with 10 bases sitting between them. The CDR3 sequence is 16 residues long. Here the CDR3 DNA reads TGCGCCAGCAGTGAGTCTAGCAGGGCAAGCACAGATACGCAGTATTTT. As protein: CASSESSRASTDTQYF.

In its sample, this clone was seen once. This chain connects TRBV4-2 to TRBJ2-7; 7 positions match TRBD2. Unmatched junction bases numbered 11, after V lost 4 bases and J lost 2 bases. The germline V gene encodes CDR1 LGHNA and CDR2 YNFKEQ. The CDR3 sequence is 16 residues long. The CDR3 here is CASSPLPSGVTYEQYF. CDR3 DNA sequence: TGTGCCAGCAGCCCTCTCCCCAGCGGGGTAACCTACGAGCAGTACTTC.

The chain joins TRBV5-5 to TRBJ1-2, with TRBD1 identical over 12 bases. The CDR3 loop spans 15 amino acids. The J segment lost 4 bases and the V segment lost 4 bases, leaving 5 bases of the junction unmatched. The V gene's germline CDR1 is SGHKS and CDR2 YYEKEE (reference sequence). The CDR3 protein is CASSRDRGLGYGYTF. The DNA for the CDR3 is TGTGCCAGCAGCAGGGACAGGGGGCTCGGCTATGGCTACACCTTC.

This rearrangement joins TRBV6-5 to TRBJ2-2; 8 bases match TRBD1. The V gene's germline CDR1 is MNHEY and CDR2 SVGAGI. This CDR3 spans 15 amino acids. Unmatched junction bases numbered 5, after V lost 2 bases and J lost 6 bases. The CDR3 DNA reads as TGTGCCAGCAGTTACAATTCAGGGGGCTCCGGGGAGCTGTTTTTT. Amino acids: CASSYNSGGSGELFF.

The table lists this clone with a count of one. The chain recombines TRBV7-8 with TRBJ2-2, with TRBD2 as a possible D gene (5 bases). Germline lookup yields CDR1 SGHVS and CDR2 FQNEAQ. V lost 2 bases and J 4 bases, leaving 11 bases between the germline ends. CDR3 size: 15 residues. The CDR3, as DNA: TGTGCCAGCAGCTTAACCGGGATGGGCACCGGGGAGCTGTTTTTT. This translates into CASSLTGMGTGELFF. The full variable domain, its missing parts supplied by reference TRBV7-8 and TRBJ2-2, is GAGVSQSPRYKVAKRGQDVALRCDPISGHVSLFWYQQALGQGPEFLTYFQNEAQLDKSGLPSDRFFAERPEGSVSTLKIQRTQQEDSAVYLCASSLTGMGTGELFFGEGSRLTVL.

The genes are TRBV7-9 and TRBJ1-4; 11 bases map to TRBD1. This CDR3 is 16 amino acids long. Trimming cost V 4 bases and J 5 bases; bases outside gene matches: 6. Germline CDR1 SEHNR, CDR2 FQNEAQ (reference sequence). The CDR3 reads CASSSPRDRGNEKLFF. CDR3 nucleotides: TGTGCCAGCAGCTCCCCCCGGGACAGGGGGAATGAAAAACTGTTTTTT.

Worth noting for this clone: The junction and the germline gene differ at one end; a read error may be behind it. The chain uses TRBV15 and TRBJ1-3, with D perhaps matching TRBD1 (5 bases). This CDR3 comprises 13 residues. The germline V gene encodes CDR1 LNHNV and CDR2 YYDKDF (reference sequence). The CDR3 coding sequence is TGTGCCACCAGCAGAGATTCGGGGCGAGCCCATTTCTTT. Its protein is CATSRDSGRAHFF.

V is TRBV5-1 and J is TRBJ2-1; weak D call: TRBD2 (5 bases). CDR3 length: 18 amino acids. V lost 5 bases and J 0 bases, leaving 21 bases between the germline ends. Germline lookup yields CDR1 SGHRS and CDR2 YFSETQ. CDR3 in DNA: TGCGCCAGCAGGGAGGACCGGACGTCCCCTAGCTCCTACAATGAGCAGTTCTTC. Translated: CASREDRTSPSSYNEQFF.

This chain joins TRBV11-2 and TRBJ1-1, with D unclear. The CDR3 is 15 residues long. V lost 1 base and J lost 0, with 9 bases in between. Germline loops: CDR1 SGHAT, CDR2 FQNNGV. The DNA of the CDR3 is TGTGCCAGCAGCTTAGCGGGGTTTATGAACACTGAAGCTTTCTTT. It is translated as CASSLAGFMNTEAFF. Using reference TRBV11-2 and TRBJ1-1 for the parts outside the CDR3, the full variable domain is EAGVAQSPRYKIIEKRQSVAFWCNPISGHATLYWYQQILGQGPKLLIQFQNNGVVDDSQLPKDRFSAERLKGVDSTLKIQPAKLEDSAVYLCASSLAGFMNTEAFFGQGTRLTVV.